Listed here are 13 T cell receptor beta chains from one sample, sequenced in a study of blood T cell repertoires in COVID-19. Measured with immunoSEQ multiplex PCR; TCRdb has only the in-frame clones, and not every one. This sample has more than 95,000 clones, with about 86% found just once. The sample taken for sequencing was peripheral blood. The source of these receptors is a man older than 75 with active or convalescent COVID-19.

The gene calls are TRBV6-8 and TRBJ1-4; TRBD1 matches at 8 bases. The CDR3 has 14 amino acids. The germline CDR1 and CDR2 sequences are MNHGY and SAAAGT. J gave up 4 bases and V 5 bases, and 3 bases lay outside the gene matches. CDR3 sequence: CASSEDRGNEKLFF. CDR3 bases: TGTGCCAGCAGTGAAGACAGGGGTAATGAAAAACTGTTTTTT.

This chain uses TRBV4-3 with TRBJ1-6, with D possibly matching TRBD1 (6 bases). The V end was cut by 0 bases, the J end by 5 bases, with 8 bases between. There are 15 residues in the CDR3. Per the germline V gene, CDR1 is LGHNA and CDR2 is YSLEER. This chain's CDR3 is CASSQENRDNSPLHF. The CDR3 DNA follows: TGCGCCAGCAGCCAAGAGAACAGGGATAATTCACCCCTCCACTTT.

This clone was counted once. V is TRBV7-6 and J is TRBJ1-3; TRBD1 agrees at 9 bases. Germline assignment: CDR1 SGHVS and CDR2 FNYEAQ. This CDR3 comprises 14 residues. Trimming cost V 4 bases and J 16 bases; bases outside gene matches: 14. CDR3 region: CASSSLPGQGRTYF. Written as DNA, the CDR3 is TGTGCCAGCAGCTCACTACCGGGACAGGGACGGACGTATTTT.

This clone was found a few times. This chain connects TRBV6-5 to TRBJ2-2; 8 bases map to TRBD1. Germline V gene lookup returns CDR1 MNHEY and CDR2 SVGAGI. J was trimmed by 0 bases and V by 4 bases; bases with no gene match: 1. The CDR3 sequence is 15 residues long. The CDR3 protein is CASSSTGANTGELFF. The CDR3 DNA is TGTGCCAGCAGTTCGACAGGGGCGAACACCGGGGAGCTGTTTTTT.

The chain combines TRBV7-9 with TRBJ1-2; 10 bases align to TRBD1. Germline CDR1 is SEHNR and CDR2 is FQNEAQ (reference sequence). The CDR3 is made up of 16 amino acids. With V trimmed by 5 bases and J by 8 bases, 14 bases remained unmatched. CDR3 region: CASSTTDRGRVDGYTF. The CDR3, as DNA: TGTGCCAGCAGCACCACCGACAGGGGGCGAGTCGACGGCTACACCTTC.

This clone was seen just once. The chain carries TRBV27 and TRBJ2-1, with D possibly being TRBD1 (6 bases). This CDR3 is built from 15 residues. With 3 bases removed from V and 3 bases from J, the gap between germline ends came to 12 bases. Germline V CDR1 and CDR2: MNHEY, SMNVEV (reference sequence). In DNA form, the CDR3 reads TGTGCCAGCAGTTTTAAGCAGGGGATCTACAATGAGCAGTTCTTC. It specifies CASSFKQGIYNEQFF.

J is TRBJ2-5 and V is TRBV6-5, with 10 bases matching TRBD2. Trimming at V came to 6 bases and at J to 1 base, leaving 5 bases not matched to a gene. Germline V gene lookup returns CDR1 MNHEY and CDR2 SVGAGI. This CDR3 has 15 amino acids. The CDR3 coding sequence is TGTGCCAGCAGGAGGACTAGCGGAGTCCAAGAGACCCAGTACTTC. It codes for CASRRTSGVQETQYF.

The chain employs TRBV6-2 or TRBV6-3 and TRBJ1-1; the D gene is possibly TRBD1 (5 bases). V lost 2 bases and J 4 bases, leaving 11 bases between the germline ends. The germline gives CDR1 MNHEY, CDR2 SVGEGT. The CDR3 contains 14 residues. The CDR3 bases are TGTGCCAGCAGTTACGTGGGGGGGGGCACTGAAGCTTTCTTT. Residues: CASSYVGGGTEAFF.

V usage is TRBV19 and J usage is TRBJ1-2, with 7 bases identical to TRBD1. CDR1 is LNHDA, CDR2 SQIVND, per germline (reference sequence). The CDR3 is 13 amino acids. J gave up 3 bases and V 11 bases, and 9 bases lay outside the gene matches. The CDR3 spells CAATRGSDYGYTF. CDR3 sequence (DNA): TGTGCCGCTACCAGGGGGTCGGACTATGGCTACACCTTC. Full variable domain (outside the CDR3, taken from reference TRBV19 and TRBJ1-2): DGGITQSPKYLFRKEGQNVTLSCEQNLNHDAMYWYRQDPGQGLRLIYYSQIVNDFQKGDIAEGYSVSREKKESFPLTVTSAQKNPTAFYLCAATRGSDYGYTFGSGTRLTVV.

The CDR3 bases are TGTGCCAGCAGTTACTCGATAGGAGGGACTGAAGCTTTCTTT. This gives the protein CASSYSIGGTEAFF. The chain carries TRBV6-6 and TRBJ1-1; D is ambiguous. V lost 0 bases, J lost 5 bases, and 10 bases lay in between. Germline V gene lookup returns CDR1 MNHNY and CDR2 SVGAGI (reference sequence). There are 14 residues in the CDR3.

The rearrangement links TRBV6-6 to TRBJ1-2, with D tentatively TRBD1 (6 bases). The CDR3 totals 15 residues. V dropped 5 bases and J dropped 4 bases, with 17 bases sitting between them. CDR1 MNHNY and CDR2 SVGAGI come from the germline V gene (reference sequence). CDR3 protein: CASSPPGTRTYGYTF. For the CDR3, the DNA is TGTGCCAGCAGTCCTCCCGGGACAAGGACCTATGGCTACACCTTC.

The chain combines TRBV7-6 with TRBJ2-5; a weak D match, TRBD1 (6 bases). V dropped 5 bases and J dropped 1 base, with 11 bases sitting between them. This CDR3 is built from 14 residues. Per germline, CDR1 SGHVS and CDR2 FNYEAQ. The CDR3 protein is CASSRQDPQETQYF. The CDR3 DNA follows: TGTGCCAGCAGCCGACAGGACCCCCAAGAGACCCAGTACTTC.

The genes are TRBV24-1 and TRBJ2-1; TRBD1 agrees at 8 bases. After removal of 7 bases from V and 1 base from J, the junction contained 2 bases not matched to a gene. Germline CDR1 is KGHDR and CDR2 is SFDVKD. This CDR3 is 14 amino acids long. CDR3: CATSRQGSYNEQFF. Here the CDR3 DNA reads TGTGCCACCAGCAGACAGGGGTCCTACAATGAGCAGTTCTTC.